This T cell receptor beta chain appears in the sequencing data of a study of Graves' ophthalmopathy and Graves' hyperthyroidism. This clonotype was detected ten times or more. As yet, its antigen is unknown. Moderate-to-severe activity, CAS ≥3, NOSPECS ≥4 and duration under 3 months were recorded for donors with ophthalmopathy. Patients were left out if they had other autoimmune diseases, uncontrolled infections, pregnancy or lactation. Study-wide results and limits: A roughly 81% specificity and around 88% sensitivity were achieved by a 13-signature model that separated ophthalmopathy from stable hyperthyroidism.

The authors amplified TCR beta CDR3 regions from RNA transcripts. RT-PCR in the first round used HTBI primers; a second-round multiplex PCR followed. MiXCR was run by TCRdb on the multiplex PCR reads, yielding one entry per CDR3 protein. Of roughly 500,000 distinct CDR3 sequences listed, approximately 14% were seen once; the top ten hold 8% to 10%. This CDR3 region has 12 residues. From germline, CDR1 is LNHDA and CDR2 SQIVND (reference sequence). V was cut by 8 bases and J by 3 bases, with 10 bases left in between. The J gene is TRBJ1-2, the V gene TRBV19; D possibly corresponds to TRBD1 (6 bases). The sequence came from a woman aged 25 to 45 with Graves' ophthalmopathy. The sample was blood. CDR3 in amino acids: CASRTDYYGYTF. The DNA for the CDR3 is TGTGCCAGTCGGACAGATTACTATGGCTACACCTTC.